This entry concerns a single T cell receptor (beta chain). Next came a second PCR, run for about 6 to 12 cycles, which used a sample-barcoded 5' primer along with a J-beta primer mix. MiXCR was run by TCRdb on the 5' RACE reads, yielding one entry per CDR3 protein. This sample has under 2,000,000 distinct CDR3 sequences; roughly 52% occur once, and the top ten carry 2% to 2.5%. From germline, CDR1 is SGHAT and CDR2 FQDESV (reference sequence). The CDR3 sequence is 13 residues long. V lost 4 bases, J lost 1 base, and 5 bases lay in between. These data come from a study of blood T cells in healthy people across ages.

The specimen sequenced was blood. The TCR was taken from a woman between 35 and 50 years old in good health. This rearrangement joins TRBV11-1 to TRBJ1-5; D not certain. CDR3 loop: CASSSQSNQPQHF. CDR3 in DNA: TGTGCCAGCAGCTCCCAGAGCAATCAGCCCCAGCATTTT.